Following are 4 T cell receptor beta chains from one sample sequenced in a study of T cell changes during pregnancy in multiple sclerosis. TCRdb's copy holds only in-frame clones and misses some; the assay was immunoSEQ multiplex PCR. This sample carries roughly 50,000 clones, 85% to 90% of them seen once, and the ten largest clones take 8% to 9.5%. Source: CD8+ T cells from peripheral blood mononuclear cells, taken in the second trimester of pregnancy. All receptors derive from a female donor with multiple sclerosis, enrolled in a pregnancy study.

To note about this clone: Other nucleotide sequences from this sample produce the same CDR3. The V call is TRBV13, the J call TRBJ1-1; D not certain. This CDR3 comprises 12 residues. Trimming took off 0 bases at V and 5 bases at J, with 4 bases between the two ends. Per the germline V gene, CDR1 is PRHDT and CDR2 is FYEKMQ (reference sequence). The CDR3 is CASSLGRTEAFF. DNA of the CDR3: TGTGCCAGCAGCTTAGGCCGGACTGAAGCTTTCTTT.

The chain is built from TRBV5-4 and TRBJ1-2; the D gene is possibly TRBD1 (5 bases). Germline V gives CDR1 SGHNT, CDR2 YYREEE (reference sequence). This CDR3 region has 16 residues. Trimming shortened V by 0 bases and J by 0 bases, and 12 bases separated the two germline ends. CDR3: CASSLEGPRANYGYTF. The CDR3 region has the DNA TGTGCCAGCAGCTTGGAGGGGCCTCGGGCTAACTATGGCTACACCTTC.

In nucleotides, the CDR3 is TGTGCCACCAGCAGAGATCTTGGGACAGGGGTCCACGAGCAGTACTTC. Its translation is CATSRDLGTGVHEQYF. The chain is built from TRBV15 and TRBJ2-7; TRBD1 matches at 10 bases. Germline V lookup: CDR1 LNHNV, CDR2 YYDKDF (reference sequence). Trimming removed 0 bases from V and 5 bases from J; junction bases left unmatched: 7. This CDR3 has 16 residues.

The chain links TRBV30 to TRBJ1-4; TRBD1 aligns across 9 bases. The CDR3 runs 15 residues. CDR1 and CDR2 from the germline V gene are GTSNPN and SVGIG (reference sequence). After removal of 5 bases from V and 1 base from J, the junction contained 5 bases not matched to a gene. The CDR3 region is CAWGTGSGTNEKLFF. DNA for the CDR3: TGTGCCTGGGGGACAGGGAGCGGAACTAATGAAAAACTGTTTTTT. Supplemented by reference TRBV30 and TRBJ1-4, the full variable domain reads SQTIHQWPATLVQPVGSPLSLECTVEGTSNPNLYWYRQAAGRGLQLLFYSVGIGQISSEVPQNLSASRPQDRQFILSSKKLLLSDSGFYLCAWGTGSGTNEKLFFGSGTQLSVL.